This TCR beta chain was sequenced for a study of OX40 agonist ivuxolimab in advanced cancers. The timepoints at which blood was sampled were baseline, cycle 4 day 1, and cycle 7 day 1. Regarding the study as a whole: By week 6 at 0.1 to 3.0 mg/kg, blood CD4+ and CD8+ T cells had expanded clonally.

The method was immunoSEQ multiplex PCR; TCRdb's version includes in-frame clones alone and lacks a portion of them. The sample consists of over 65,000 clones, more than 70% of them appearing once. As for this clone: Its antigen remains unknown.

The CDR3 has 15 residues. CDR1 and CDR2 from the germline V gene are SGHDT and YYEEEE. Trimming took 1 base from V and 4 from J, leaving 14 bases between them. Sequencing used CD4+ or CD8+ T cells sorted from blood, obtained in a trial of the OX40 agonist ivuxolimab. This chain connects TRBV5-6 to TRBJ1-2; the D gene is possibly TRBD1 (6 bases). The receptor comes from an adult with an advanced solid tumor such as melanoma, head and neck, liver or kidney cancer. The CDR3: CASSLMIGGGYGYTF. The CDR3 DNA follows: TGTGCCAGCAGCTTGATGATAGGGGGAGGCTATGGCTACACCTTC.